The 9 T cell receptor beta chains below all came from one sample that was sequenced in a study of post-analysis software for immune sequencing data. Antigen specificity for these receptors is unknown. Unique molecular identifiers were present in the TCR beta cDNA libraries. Via MiXCR, TCRdb re-called the PCR reads, giving one row per CDR3 protein. The data contain 650,000 to 850,000 distinct CDR3 sequences, approximately 50% of them seen just once; the ten biggest clones take up over 4%. General observations from the study: TRBV segments more frequent in patients than in controls numbered about 5 and included TRBV5-6, TRBV5-1 and TRBV20-1.

The sequencing input was blood. The receptor source for this set is a girl between 5 and 17 years old with multiple sclerosis.

About this clonotype itself: At one end the junction does not follow the germline gene, possibly because of a read error. The chain recombines TRBV7-7 with TRBJ2-3; TRBD2 matches at 11 bases. The germline V gene has CDR1 SSHAT and CDR2 FNYEAQ (reference sequence). CDR3 length equals 18 residues. Here the CDR3 reads CASSLFSGTSGRGDTQYF. For the CDR3, the DNA is TGTGCTAGCAGCTTATTTTCGGGGACTAGCGGTCGAGGGGATACGCAGTATTTT.

The rearrangement uses TRBV6-6 and TRBJ2-6; D unclear. This CDR3 spans 16 amino acids. Trimming shortened V by 0 bases and J by 0 bases, and 6 bases separated the two germline ends. Germline V gene sequence: CDR1 MNHNY, CDR2 SVGAGI (reference sequence). The CDR3 nucleotides read TGTGCCAGCAGTTACTCGTCTAGCTCTGGGGCCAACGTCCTGACTTTC. Translating it yields CASSYSSSSGANVLTF.

This chain links TRBV20-1 with TRBJ2-7; 8 nucleotides align to TRBD1. Germline CDR1 and CDR2: DFQATT and SNEGSKA (reference sequence). V shed 0 bases, J shed 6 bases, and the junction held 10 bases outside the gene matches. The CDR3 has 15 residues. The CDR3 is CSARDAGTGGIEQYF. The CDR3 DNA reads TGCAGTGCTAGAGATGCCGGGACAGGCGGTATCGAGCAGTACTTC.

This clonotype was counted a few times. The chain couples TRBV28 to TRBJ2-5; unclear D gene. The DNA end lines up better with TRBJ2-7; the J call may be wrong. Germline V gene lookup returns CDR1 MDHEN and CDR2 SYDVKM. The CDR3 consists of 13 residues. CDR3 nucleotide sequence: TGTGCCAGCAGTTTCGGTGGCCGCTACGAGCAGTACTTC. Its protein is CASSFGGRYEQYF.

This clonotype has a handful of counts. The rearrangement links TRBV20-1 to TRBJ2-7; D remains unclear. The J call could be wrong; TRBJ2-5 is a better fit for the DNA end. Germline CDR1 and CDR2: DFQATT and SNEGSKA (reference sequence). The CDR3 totals 14 residues. This CDR3 is CSARALPTGETQYF. CDR3 DNA sequence: TGCAGTGCTAGAGCGTTACCGACTGGGGAGACCCAGTACTTC.

The rearrangement links TRBV14 to TRBJ2-7; 7 positions match TRBD2. The closer fit of TRBJ2-5 to the DNA end suggests the J call may be wrong. CDR3 length: 15 amino acids. Germline V CDR1 and CDR2: SGHDN, FVKESK. The CDR3 protein is CASSQQRGGRETQYF. CDR3 coding DNA: TGTGCCAGCAGCCAACAGAGGGGAGGGAGAGAGACCCAGTACTTC.

The chain combines TRBV12-3 or TRBV12-4 with TRBJ2-2; tentative D call: TRBD1 (6 bases). The V gene lost 6 bases and the J gene lost 1 base, with 15 bases spanning the gap. The CDR3 has 16 residues. For the CDR3, the DNA is TGTGCCAGCAGCTACCCTAGGACAGTGAACACCGGGGAGCTGTTTTTT. Encoded protein: CASSYPRTVNTGELFF.

This clonotype was seen a handful of times. The chain employs TRBV20-1 and TRBJ2-1, with 10 bases lining up with TRBD2. Trimming cost V 5 bases and J 4 bases; bases outside gene matches: 8. CDR1 is DFQATT, CDR2 SNEGSKA, per germline (reference sequence). The CDR3 consists of 15 residues. This chain's CDR3 is CSAVSGRPPYNEQFF. In DNA form, the CDR3 reads TGCAGTGCTGTTAGCGGGAGGCCCCCTTACAATGAGCAGTTCTTC.

This clonotype was detected a few times. This sequence joins TRBV20-1 and TRBJ2-7; 10 bases agree with TRBD1. The V segment lost 0 bases and the J segment 4 bases; nucleotides outside the gene matches: 6. Germline values: CDR1 DFQATT, CDR2 SNEGSKA (reference sequence). The CDR3 runs 15 residues. Here the CDR3 reads CSAREGTGAGYEQYF. The CDR3 DNA reads as TGCAGTGCTAGAGAAGGGACAGGGGCGGGATACGAGCAGTACTTC.